Below, one T cell receptor (beta chain) is given with its context. What it binds is unknown. The PCR employed 60 Vbeta primers together with 13 Jbeta primers. Assay: immunoSEQ multiplex PCR; the TCRdb copy retains only in-frame clones and omits some. The table includes about 170,000 clones, about 85% detected once. This record belongs to a study of cytomegalovirus exposure and HLA in healthy donors. Overall study results and limits: Earlier analysis found most TCR beta V segments productive about 87% or about 30% of the time.

Germline V CDR1 and CDR2: SQVTM, ANQGSEA. V lost 7 bases to trimming and J lost 7 bases; unmatched junction nucleotides: 9. There are 13 residues in the CDR3. The receptor comes from a woman in her fifties or sixties in good health and CMV-seropositive. The chain is built from TRBV29-1 and TRBJ2-1, with 8 positions matching TRBD1. Sequenced input: PBMCs. The CDR3 protein is CSARQGFANEQFF. For the CDR3, the DNA is TGCAGCGCCCGACAGGGGTTTGCAAATGAGCAGTTCTTC.